This is a list of T cell receptor beta chains from one sample in a study of blood T cell repertoires in COVID-19. Method: immunoSEQ multiplex PCR; TCRdb's copy keeps in-frame clones and lacks some. The table records 440,000 or so clones, about 89% of them present only once. The sequenced sample was peripheral blood. The receptor set was obtained from a woman aged 40 to 50 with COVID-19, enrolled during active disease. Both conserved end residues are part of each CDR3. The D gene is left open where the match is weak. A clone size is listed for some rows: how often the clone was seen (once, few, many), or a class if it is expanded.

D: .; J: TRBJ1-2; V: TRBV6-2/TRBV6-3; size: .; DNA: TGTGCCAGCAGCCCCTTGGGGGACTACTATGGCTACACCTTC; CDR3: CASSPLGDYYGYTF
D: TRBD1; J: TRBJ1-6; V: TRBV30; size: .; DNA: TGTGCCTGGAGGCAGGGGGCGGCACCCCTCCACTTT; CDR3: CAWRQGAAPLHF
D: TRBD1; J: TRBJ1-2; V: TRBV29-1; size: .; DNA: TGCAGCGTTACAGGGGGCGGCGGCTATGGCTACACCTTC; CDR3: CSVTGGGGYGYTF
D: TRBD1; J: TRBJ1-2; V: TRBV6-5; size: .; DNA: TGTGCCAGCAGTTACCTCACAGGGGGAGTAAGCGGCTACACCTTC; CDR3: CASSYLTGGVSGYTF
D: .; J: TRBJ1-2; V: TRBV5-5; size: .; DNA: TGTGCCAGCAGCCACCCCCCAGACTATGGCTACACCTTC; CDR3: CASSHPPDYGYTF
D: .; J: TRBJ2-1; V: TRBV7-2; size: .; DNA: TGTGCCAGCGCTAGACAGGTAACCTACAATGAGCAGTTCTTC; CDR3: CASARQVTYNEQFF
D: .; J: TRBJ1-5; V: TRBV11-2; size: .; DNA: TGTGCCAGCAGCTTAGTGGGACACGGGAAGCCCCAGCATTTT; CDR3: CASSLVGHGKPQHF
D: TRBD1; J: TRBJ1-1; V: TRBV7-2; size: .; DNA: TGTGCCAGCAGTCGCGACAGGGCCGGCACTGAAGCTTTCTTT; CDR3: CASSRDRAGTEAFF
D: .; J: TRBJ1-1; V: TRBV7-3; size: once; DNA: TGTGCCAGCAGCTTAATGGGGCCACCTCTGAACACTGAAGCTTTCTTT; CDR3: CASSLMGPPLNTEAFF
D: TRBD1; J: TRBJ2-1; V: TRBV11-2; size: .; DNA: TGTGCCAGCAGCTTAGATGGGACAGGGCCCAACAATGAGCAGTTCTTC; CDR3: CASSLDGTGPNNEQFF
D: .; J: TRBJ1-5; V: TRBV10-3; size: once; DNA: TGTGCCATCAGTGAGTCAGGGGGGGCTAATCAGCCCCAGCATTTT; CDR3: CAISESGGANQPQHF
D: TRBD1; J: TRBJ2-7; V: TRBV4-2; size: .; DNA: TGTGCCAGCAGCCAAGTCAAGGGACAGGGTTACGAGCAGTACTTC; CDR3: CASSQVKGQGYEQYF
D: .; J: TRBJ2-7; V: TRBV6-6; size: .; DNA: TGTGCCAGCAGTCCGATGACAGGAGCCGAGTTAAAGTACGAGCAGTACTTC; CDR3: CASSPMTGAELKYEQYF
D: TRBD1; J: TRBJ1-2; V: TRBV19; size: few; DNA: TGTGCCAGTAGTATGTGGGACAGGGGCAGTTTGACGGATGGCTACACCTTC; CDR3: CASSMWDRGSLTDGYTF
D: TRBD1; J: TRBJ1-2; V: TRBV28; size: .; DNA: TGTGCCAGCAGTTCCCGGGGACAGGCCTTTTCTGGCTACACCTTC; CDR3: CASSSRGQAFSGYTF
D: .; J: TRBJ2-1; V: TRBV5-6; size: .; DNA: TGTGCCAGCAGCTTATTGAGGGGGTCACAGCACGATGAGCAGTTCTTC; CDR3: CASSLLRGSQHDEQFF
D: .; J: TRBJ1-4; V: TRBV2; size: .; DNA: TGTGCCAGCAGCGGCCGTTCGGGGGGACATGAAAAACTGTTTTTT; CDR3: CASSGRSGGHEKLFF
D: TRBD1; J: TRBJ2-7; V: TRBV28; size: .; DNA: TGTGCCAGCACCTTGGGACAGGGGTCCTACGAGCAGTACTTC; CDR3: CASTLGQGSYEQYF
D: .; J: TRBJ1-2; V: TRBV30; size: .; DNA: TGTGCCTGGCAGGGAGGTTATGGCTACACCTTC; CDR3: CAWQGGYGYTF
D: TRBD1; J: TRBJ1-1; V: TRBV5-4; size: .; DNA: TGTGCCAGCAGCTCAGGGGGCGCCGGCACTGAAGCTTTCTTT; CDR3: CASSSGGAGTEAFF
D: .; J: TRBJ1-2; V: TRBV5-1; size: .; DNA: TGCGCCAGCAGCCTCGGGACCCGGGAGGGCGGCTACACCTTC; CDR3: CASSLGTREGGYTF
D: TRBD1; J: TRBJ1-6; V: TRBV7-2; size: once; DNA: TGTGCCAGCAGCTCGAAGGGACAGGGGGCGTCCTATAATTCACCCCTCCACTTT; CDR3: CASSSKGQGASYNSPLHF